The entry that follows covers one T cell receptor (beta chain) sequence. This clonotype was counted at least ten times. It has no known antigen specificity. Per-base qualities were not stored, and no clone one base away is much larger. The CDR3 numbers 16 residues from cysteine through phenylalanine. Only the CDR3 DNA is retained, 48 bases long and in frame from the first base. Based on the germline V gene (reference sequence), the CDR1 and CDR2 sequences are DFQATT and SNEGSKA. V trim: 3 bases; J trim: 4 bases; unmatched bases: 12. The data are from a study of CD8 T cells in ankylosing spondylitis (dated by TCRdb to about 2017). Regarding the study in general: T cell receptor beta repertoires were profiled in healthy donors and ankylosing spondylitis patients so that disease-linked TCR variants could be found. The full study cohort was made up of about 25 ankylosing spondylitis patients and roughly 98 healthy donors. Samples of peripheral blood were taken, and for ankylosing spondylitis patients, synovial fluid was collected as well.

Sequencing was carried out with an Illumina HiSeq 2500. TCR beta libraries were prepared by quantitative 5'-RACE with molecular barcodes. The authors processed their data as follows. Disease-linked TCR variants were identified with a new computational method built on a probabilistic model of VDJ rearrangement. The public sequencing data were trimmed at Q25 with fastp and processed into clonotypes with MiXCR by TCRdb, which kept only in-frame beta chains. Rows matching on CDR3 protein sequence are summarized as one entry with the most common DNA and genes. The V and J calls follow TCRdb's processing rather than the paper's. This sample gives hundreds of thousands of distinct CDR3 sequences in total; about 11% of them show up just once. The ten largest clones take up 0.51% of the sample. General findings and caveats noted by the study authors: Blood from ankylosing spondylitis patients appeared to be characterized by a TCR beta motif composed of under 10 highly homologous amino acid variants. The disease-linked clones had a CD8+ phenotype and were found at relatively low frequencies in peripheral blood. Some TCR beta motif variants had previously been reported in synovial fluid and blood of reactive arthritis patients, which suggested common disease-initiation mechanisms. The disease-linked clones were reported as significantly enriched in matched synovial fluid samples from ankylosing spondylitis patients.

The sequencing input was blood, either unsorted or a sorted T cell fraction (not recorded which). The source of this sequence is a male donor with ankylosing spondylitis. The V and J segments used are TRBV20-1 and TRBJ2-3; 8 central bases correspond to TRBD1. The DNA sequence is TGCAGTGCTAGTCCCGCCGGACAGGGTGTTTCAGATACGCAGTATTTT. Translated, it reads CSASPAGQGVSDTQYF.